This is a list of T cell receptor beta chains from one sample in a study of blood T cell repertoires in COVID-19. Sequencing was performed with immunoSEQ multiplex PCR; in TCRdb, only in-frame clones are kept and a portion is missing. The repertoire holds 68,000 or so clones, with about 88% as singletons. Specimen: peripheral blood. These receptors were obtained from a man aged 65 to 79 with active or convalescent COVID-19. Each CDR3 is given with its conserved first and last residue. D genes are given only for firm matches.

V gene: TRBV7-9
D gene: TRBD2
J gene: TRBJ2-3
CDR3 DNA: TGTGCCAGCAGCCTTTTTGGGACTAGCGGGAGTTTGGGCACGCAGTATTTT
CDR3 protein: CASSLFGTSGSLGTQYF

V gene: TRBV5-4
D gene: NA
J gene: TRBJ1-2
CDR3 DNA: TGTGCCAGCAGCCCAAAAGGACAGACCTATGGCTACACCTTC
CDR3 protein: CASSPKGQTYGYTF

V gene: TRBV12-5
D gene: TRBD2
J gene: TRBJ2-1
CDR3 DNA: TGTGCTAGTGGTTTGGTTCTTAGCGGGAGTCTAGACAATGAGCAGTTCTTC
CDR3 protein: CASGLVLSGSLDNEQFF

V gene: TRBV6-1
D gene: TRBD1
J gene: TRBJ2-3
CDR3 DNA: TGTGCCAGCAGTGAAGCCCCGGGACAGGGAACAGATACGCAGTATTTT
CDR3 protein: CASSEAPGQGTDTQYF

V gene: TRBV20-1
D gene: TRBD2
J gene: TRBJ2-7
CDR3 DNA: TGCAGTGCTAGTAAGGGCGGGAGTTCCCACGAGCAGTACTTC
CDR3 protein: CSASKGGSSHEQYF

V gene: TRBV30
D gene: NA
J gene: TRBJ1-2
CDR3 DNA: TGTGCCTGGTCCTCGGACGGAGCGGGCTATGGCTACACCTTC
CDR3 protein: CAWSSDGAGYGYTF

V gene: TRBV5-5
D gene: NA
J gene: TRBJ2-2
CDR3 DNA: TGTGCCAGCAGTCTGCTTGGGGAGAGCGGGGAGCTGTTTTTT
CDR3 protein: CASSLLGESGELFF

V gene: TRBV7-2
D gene: NA
J gene: TRBJ2-1
CDR3 DNA: TGTGCCAGCAGCTTCGACACGTACGACAATGAGCAGTTCTTC
CDR3 protein: CASSFDTYDNEQFF

V gene: TRBV6-1
D gene: NA
J gene: TRBJ2-7
CDR3 DNA: TGTGCCAGCAGTGAATTCAGATCCTACGAGCAGTACTTC
CDR3 protein: CASSEFRSYEQYF

V gene: TRBV30
D gene: NA
J gene: TRBJ1-2
CDR3 DNA: TGTGCCTGGAGTCCCTCCCGCCTCTACTCCTTC
CDR3 protein: CAWSPSRLYSF

V gene: TRBV29-1
D gene: NA
J gene: TRBJ1-3
CDR3 DNA: TGCAGCGTTGTACGGGGGACTGGAAACACCATATATTTT
CDR3 protein: CSVVRGTGNTIYF

V gene: TRBV15
D gene: NA
J gene: TRBJ2-7
CDR3 DNA: TGTGCCACCAGCAGAGGTAGCACCTACGAGCAGTACTTC
CDR3 protein: CATSRGSTYEQYF

V gene: TRBV5-8
D gene: TRBD1
J gene: TRBJ2-7
CDR3 DNA: TGTGCCAGCAGCTTGGAGACAGGGAGAAGCTCCTACGAGCAGTACTTC
CDR3 protein: CASSLETGRSSYEQYF

V gene: TRBV9
D gene: TRBD2
J gene: TRBJ2-1
CDR3 DNA: TGTGCCAGCAGCGTGGGAACTAGCGGGAGTAGGTATGAGCAGTTCTTC
CDR3 protein: CASSVGTSGSRYEQFF

V gene: TRBV7-9
D gene: TRBD1
J gene: TRBJ1-2
CDR3 DNA: TGTGCCAGCAGCTTAGCCCCGACAGGGGGCAATGGCTACACCTTC
CDR3 protein: CASSLAPTGGNGYTF

V gene: TRBV3-1/TRBV3-2
D gene: TRBD1
J gene: TRBJ1-2
CDR3 DNA: TGTGCCAGCAGCCAAGCCACAGGGGATTTTGGCTACACCTTC
CDR3 protein: CASSQATGDFGYTF

V gene: TRBV19
D gene: TRBD1
J gene: TRBJ2-6
CDR3 DNA: TGTGCCAGTACCGGACAGGGAATCTCTGGGGCCAACGTCCTGACTTTC
CDR3 protein: CASTGQGISGANVLTF

V gene: TRBV5-3
D gene: NA
J gene: TRBJ2-6
CDR3 DNA: TGTGCCAGAAGCTTATCCGGGGAAGTCGCCGGGGCCAACGTCCTGACTTTC
CDR3 protein: CARSLSGEVAGANVLTF

V gene: TRBV7-7
D gene: NA
J gene: TRBJ2-5
CDR3 DNA: TGTGCCAGCAGCTTAGGTCTAGATCGGGAGCGGGAGACCCAGTACTTC
CDR3 protein: CASSLGLDRERETQYF

V gene: TRBV5-6
D gene: TRBD2
J gene: TRBJ2-3
CDR3 DNA: TGTGCCAGCAGTCTTAGCGGGAGGGCTAGCACAGATACGCAGTATTTT
CDR3 protein: CASSLSGRASTDTQYF